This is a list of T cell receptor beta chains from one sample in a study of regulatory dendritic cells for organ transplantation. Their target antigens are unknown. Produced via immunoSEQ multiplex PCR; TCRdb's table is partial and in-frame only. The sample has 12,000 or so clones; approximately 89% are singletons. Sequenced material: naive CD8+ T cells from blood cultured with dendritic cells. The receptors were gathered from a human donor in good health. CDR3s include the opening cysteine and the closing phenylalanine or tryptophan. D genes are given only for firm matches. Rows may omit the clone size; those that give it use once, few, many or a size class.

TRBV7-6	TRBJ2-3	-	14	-	CASSPPAKADTQYF	TGTGCCAGCAGCCCCCCGGCCAAGGCAGATACGCAGTATTTT
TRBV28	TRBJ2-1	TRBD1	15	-	CASSDRGGEMGEQFF	TGTGCCAGCAGTGACAGGGGCGGGGAGATGGGTGAGCAGTTCTTC
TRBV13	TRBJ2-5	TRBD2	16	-	CASSFRTSGNQETQYF	TGTGCCAGCAGCTTCCGGACTAGCGGAAACCAAGAGACCCAGTACTTC
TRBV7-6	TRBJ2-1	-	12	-	CASSQRGREQFF	TGTGCCAGCAGCCAACGGGGCCGGGAGCAGTTCTTC
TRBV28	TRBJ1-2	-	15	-	CASSLMALGYYGYTF	TGTGCCAGCAGTTTAATGGCATTGGGCTACTATGGCTACACCTTC
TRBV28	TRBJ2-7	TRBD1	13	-	CATADRGPYEQYF	TGTGCCACCGCCGACAGGGGACCCTACGAGCAGTACTTC
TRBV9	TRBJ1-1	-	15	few	CASSVVAGIETEAFF	TGTGCCAGCAGCGTAGTAGCAGGGATAGAGACTGAAGCTTTCTTT
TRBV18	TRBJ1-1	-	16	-	CASSGWDIRLNTEAFF	TGTGCCAGCTCAGGGTGGGACATCCGTTTGAACACTGAAGCTTTCTTT
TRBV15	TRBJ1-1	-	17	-	CATSRDRLGAGDAEAFF	TGTGCCACCAGCAGAGATCGTCTAGGGGCCGGGGACGCTGAAGCTTTCTTT
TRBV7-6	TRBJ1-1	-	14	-	CASSLAQWGTEAFF	TGTGCCAGCAGCTTAGCTCAGTGGGGCACTGAAGCTTTCTTT
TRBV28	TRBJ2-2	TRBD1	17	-	CASSFERTGSNTGELFF	TGTGCCAGCAGTTTCGAACGGACAGGATCCAACACCGGGGAGCTGTTTTTT
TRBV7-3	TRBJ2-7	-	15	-	CASSLSGGSSYEQYF	TGTGCCAGCAGCTTATCCGGGGGCAGTTCCTACGAGCAGTACTTC
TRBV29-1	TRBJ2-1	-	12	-	CSVDREWDEQFF	TGCAGCGTTGATCGGGAATGGGATGAGCAGTTCTTC
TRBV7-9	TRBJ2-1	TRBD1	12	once	CASRFTGAEQFF	TGTGCCAGCAGATTCACAGGGGCGGAGCAGTTCTTC
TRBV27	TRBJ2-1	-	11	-	CASSLGDEQFF	TGTGCCAGCAGTTTAGGGGACGAGCAGTTCTTC
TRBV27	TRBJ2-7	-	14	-	CASSPPTGAYEQYF	TGTGCCAGCAGTCCGCCGACAGGAGCCTACGAGCAGTACTTC
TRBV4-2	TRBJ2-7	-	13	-	CASSHNRGNEQYF	TGTGCCAGCAGCCATAATCGAGGGAACGAGCAGTACTTC
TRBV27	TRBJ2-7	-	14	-	CASGNFLGAYEQYF	TGTGCCAGCGGAAACTTTCTCGGGGCCTACGAGCAGTACTTC
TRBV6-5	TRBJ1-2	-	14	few	CASKFLEDEYGYTF	TGTGCCAGCAAGTTCCTCGAGGACGAATATGGCTACACCTTC
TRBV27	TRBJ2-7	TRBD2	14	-	CASSFSGGPYEQYF	TGTGCCAGCAGCTTTAGCGGGGGACCCTACGAGCAGTACTTC
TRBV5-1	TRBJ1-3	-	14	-	CASSFPGDGNTIYF	TGCGCCAGCAGCTTCCCGGGGGATGGAAACACCATATATTTT
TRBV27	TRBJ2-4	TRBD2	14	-	CASSILAGVNIQYF	TGTGCCAGCAGTATACTAGCGGGTGTAAACATTCAGTACTTC
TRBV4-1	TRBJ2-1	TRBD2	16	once	CASSPLGSSGRNEQFF	TGCGCCAGCAGCCCCCTTGGTTCTAGCGGGAGGAATGAGCAGTTCTTC
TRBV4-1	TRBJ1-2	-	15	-	CASSQADSTFYGYTF	TGCGCCAGCAGCCAGGCGGACAGTACCTTCTATGGCTACACCTTC
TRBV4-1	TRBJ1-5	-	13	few	CASSQRLWQPQHF	TGCGCCAGCAGCCAAAGACTGTGGCAGCCCCAGCATTTT
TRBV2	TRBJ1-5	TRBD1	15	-	CASSRGGTGDQPQHF	TGTGCCAGCAGCCGGGGGGGGACAGGGGACCAGCCCCAGCATTTT
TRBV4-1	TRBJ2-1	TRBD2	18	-	CASSPTSGGGPGDNEQFF	TGCGCCAGCAGCCCCACCTCCGGGGGGGGGCCCGGCGACAATGAGCAGTTCTTC
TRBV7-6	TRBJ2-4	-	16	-	CASSLFGPSSSNIQYF	TGTGCCAGCAGCTTATTCGGTCCGAGCTCTTCAAACATTCAGTACTTC
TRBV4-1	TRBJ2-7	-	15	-	CASSQVEGFSYEQYF	TGCGCCAGCAGCCAAGTAGAAGGGTTCTCCTACGAGCAGTACTTC
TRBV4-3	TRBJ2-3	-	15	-	CASSQDGVSTDTQYF	TGCGCCAGCAGCCAAGATGGCGTTAGCACAGATACGCAGTATTTT
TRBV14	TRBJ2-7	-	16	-	CASSQRELGVFDEQYF	TGTGCCAGCAGCCAACGGGAGCTAGGGGTCTTTGACGAGCAGTACTTC
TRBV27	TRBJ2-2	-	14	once	CASSFSGNRLELFF	TGTGCCAGCAGTTTTTCCGGGAACCGCCTGGAGCTGTTTTTT
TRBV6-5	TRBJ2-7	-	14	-	CASSLSGNRYEQYF	TGTGCCAGCAGTTTAAGCGGAAACCGCTACGAGCAGTACTTC
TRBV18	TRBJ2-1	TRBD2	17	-	CASSRGGSRSSYNEQFF	TGTGCCAGCTCACGGGGGGGAAGCAGGAGCTCCTACAATGAGCAGTTCTTC
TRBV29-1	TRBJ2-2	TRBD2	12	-	CSVSGGTGELFF	TGCAGCGTTTCGGGGGGAACCGGGGAGCTGTTTTTT